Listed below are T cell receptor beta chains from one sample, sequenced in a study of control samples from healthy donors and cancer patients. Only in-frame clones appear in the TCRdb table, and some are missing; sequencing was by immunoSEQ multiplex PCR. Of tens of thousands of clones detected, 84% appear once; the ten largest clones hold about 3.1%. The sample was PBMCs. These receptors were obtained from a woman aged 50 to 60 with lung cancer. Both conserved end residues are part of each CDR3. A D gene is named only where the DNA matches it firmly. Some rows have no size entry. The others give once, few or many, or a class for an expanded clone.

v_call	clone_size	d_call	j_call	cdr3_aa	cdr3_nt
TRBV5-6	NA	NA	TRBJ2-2	CASSPGGWSNTGELFF	TGTGCCAGCAGCCCGGGTGGATGGTCGAACACCGGGGAGCTGTTTTTT
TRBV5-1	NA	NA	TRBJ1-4	CASSLDPGAEKLFF	TGCGCCAGCAGCTTGGACCCCGGGGCCGAAAAACTGTTTTTT
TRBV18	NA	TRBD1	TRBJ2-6	CATLAQGAYSGANVLTF	TGTGCCACCCTGGCGCAGGGGGCGTACTCTGGGGCCAACGTCCTGACTTTC
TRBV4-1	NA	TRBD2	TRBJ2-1	CASSPVAGKQFF	TGCGCCAGCAGCCCAGTAGCGGGGAAGCAGTTCTTC
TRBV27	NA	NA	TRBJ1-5	CASSRRRDGGILAQHF	TGTGCCAGCAGTCGGCGGAGGGACGGCGGGATCTTGGCCCAGCATTTT
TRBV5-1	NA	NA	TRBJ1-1	CASSRSNTEAFF	TGCGCCAGCAGCCGCTCGAACACTGAAGCTTTCTTT
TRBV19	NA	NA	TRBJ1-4	CASSTGSNEKLFF	TGTGCCAGTAGTACCGGCTCAAATGAAAAACTGTTTTTT
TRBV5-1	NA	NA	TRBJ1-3	CASSLQGTGSGNTIYF	TGCGCCAGCAGCTTGCAGGGCACAGGCTCTGGAAACACCATATATTTT
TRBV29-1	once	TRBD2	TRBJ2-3	CSVDGTSGGTDTQYF	TGCAGCGTTGACGGGACTAGCGGGGGCACAGATACGCAGTATTTT
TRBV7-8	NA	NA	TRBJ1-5	CASSLGSGDYQPQHF	TGTGCCAGCAGCTTAGGTTCAGGAGATTATCAGCCCCAGCATTTT
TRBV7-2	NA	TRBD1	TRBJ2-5	CASSFLQGVETQYF	TGTGCCAGCAGCTTTTTACAGGGGGTTGAGACCCAGTACTTC
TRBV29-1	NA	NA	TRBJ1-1	CSVSRTGNTEAFF	TGCAGCGTTTCCCGGACCGGGAACACTGAAGCTTTCTTT
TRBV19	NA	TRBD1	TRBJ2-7	CASSIRGQGLGGRYEQYF	TGTGCCAGTAGTATTAGAGGACAGGGGCTGGGCGGCCGTTACGAGCAGTACTTC
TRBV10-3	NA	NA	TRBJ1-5	CAIRGAPNQPQHF	TGTGCCATCAGAGGGGCTCCTAATCAGCCCCAGCATTTT
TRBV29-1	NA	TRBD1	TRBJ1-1	CSGSRQGSMNTEAFF	TGCAGCGGATCCAGACAGGGATCTATGAACACTGAAGCTTTCTTT
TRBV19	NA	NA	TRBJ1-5	CASSEAIKAGGNQPQHF	TGTGCCAGTAGTGAGGCTATTAAGGCTGGGGGAAATCAGCCCCAGCATTTT
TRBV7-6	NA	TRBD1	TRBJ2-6	CASSQSIGTGGSGANVLTF	TGTGCCAGCAGCCAAAGCATAGGGACAGGGGGCTCTGGGGCCAACGTCCTGACTTTC
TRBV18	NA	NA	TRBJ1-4	CASSPSQGTNEKLFF	TGTGCCAGCTCACCCAGCCAGGGGACTAATGAAAAACTGTTTTTT
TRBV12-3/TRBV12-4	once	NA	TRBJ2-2	CASSLHPGELFF	TGTGCCAGCAGTCTCCACCCCGGGGAGCTGTTTTTT
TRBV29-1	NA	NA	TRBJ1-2	CRGGGTDGYTF	TGCAGGGGTGGAGGGACTGATGGCTACACCTTC
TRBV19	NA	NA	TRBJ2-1	CASSILSLQDEQFF	TGTGCCAGTAGTATACTCAGTCTACAAGATGAGCAGTTCTTC
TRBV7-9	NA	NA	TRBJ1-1	CASSSSKQARDTEAFF	TGTGCCAGCAGCTCCTCGAAACAGGCGCGGGACACTGAAGCTTTCTTT
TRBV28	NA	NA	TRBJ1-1	CASSSVETGAFF	TGTGCCAGCAGTTCCGTAGAGACGGGAGCTTTCTTT
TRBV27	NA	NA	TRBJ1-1	CASSVTGTAGKISTEAFF	TGTGCCAGCAGTGTTACCGGGACTGCAGGGAAAATTAGCACTGAAGCTTTCTTT
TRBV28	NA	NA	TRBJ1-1	CASSLFGPHHEAFF	TGTGCCAGCAGTTTGTTCGGGCCCCACCACGAAGCTTTCTTT
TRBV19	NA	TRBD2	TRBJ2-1	CASSARLAGGNEQFF	TGTGCCAGTAGTGCCCGACTAGCGGGCGGAAATGAGCAGTTCTTC
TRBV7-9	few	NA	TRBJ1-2	CASTSSPGDFYGYTF	TGTGCCAGCACCTCTTCCCCAGGGGACTTCTATGGCTACACCTTC
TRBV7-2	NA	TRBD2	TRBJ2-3	CASSFSSGSTDTQYF	TGTGCCAGCAGCTTTTCTAGCGGAAGCACAGATACGCAGTATTTT
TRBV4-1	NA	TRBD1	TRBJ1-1	CASSQVAGTGGRGTEAFF	TGCGCCAGCAGCCAAGTAGCTGGGACAGGGGGTCGAGGAACTGAAGCTTTCTTT
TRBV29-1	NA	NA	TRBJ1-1	CSGGANTEAFF	TGCAGCGGGGGAGCGAACACTGAAGCTTTCTTT
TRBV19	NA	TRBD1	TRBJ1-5	CASNTPGQGVGGNQPQHF	TGTGCCAGTAATACCCCGGGACAGGGAGTAGGGGGCAATCAGCCCCAGCATTTT
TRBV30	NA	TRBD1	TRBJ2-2	CAAKDRVKTGELFF	TGTGCCGCCAAAGACAGGGTAAAAACCGGGGAGCTGTTTTTT
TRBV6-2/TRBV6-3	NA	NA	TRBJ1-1	CASSYWGRSTEAFF	TGTGCCAGCAGTTACTGGGGCCGTAGTACTGAAGCTTTCTTT
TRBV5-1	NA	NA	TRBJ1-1	CASSLEDRNTEAFF	TGCGCCAGCAGCTTGGAGGACAGGAACACTGAAGCTTTCTTT
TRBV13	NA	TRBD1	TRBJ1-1	CASSFGATGDSAEAFF	TGTGCCAGCAGCTTTGGGGCGACAGGGGATAGCGCTGAAGCTTTCTTT
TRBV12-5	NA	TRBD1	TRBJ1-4	CASGLGTGGSGEKLFF	TGTGCTAGTGGTTTGGGTACAGGGGGCTCAGGTGAAAAACTGTTTTTT
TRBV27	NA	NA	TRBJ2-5	CASSLKGVGTQYF	TGTGCCAGCAGTTTAAAGGGGGTAGGGACCCAGTACTTC
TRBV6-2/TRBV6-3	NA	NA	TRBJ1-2	CASSTGNYGYTF	TGTGCCAGCAGTACAGGGAACTATGGCTACACCTTC
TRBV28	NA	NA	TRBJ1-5	CASSPQGPRGPQHF	TGTGCCAGCAGTCCACAGGGCCCAAGGGGGCCCCAGCATTTT
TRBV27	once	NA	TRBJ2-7	CASSPPDGYEQYF	TGTGCCAGCAGCCCCCCGGACGGCTACGAGCAGTACTTC
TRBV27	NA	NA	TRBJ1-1	CASSLRAALNTEAFF	TGTGCCAGCAGTTTAAGGGCAGCCCTGAACACTGAAGCTTTCTTT
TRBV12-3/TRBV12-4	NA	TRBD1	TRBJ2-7	CASRSRGQEQYF	TGTGCCAGCAGATCCAGGGGGCAAGAGCAGTACTTC
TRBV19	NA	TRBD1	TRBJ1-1	CASSINRGTEAFF	TGTGCCAGTAGTATAAACAGGGGCACTGAAGCTTTCTTT
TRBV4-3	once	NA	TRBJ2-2	CASSQVSINTGELFF	TGCGCCAGCAGCCAAGTTTCTATAAACACCGGGGAGCTGTTTTTT
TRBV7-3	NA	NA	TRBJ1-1	CASSLLGGANTEAFF	TGTGCCAGCAGCCTCCTGGGGGGGGCGAACACTGAAGCTTTCTTT
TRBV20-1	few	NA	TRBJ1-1	CSASGGMGLAFF	TGCAGTGCTAGTGGGGGTATGGGGCTGGCTTTCTTT
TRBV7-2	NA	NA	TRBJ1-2	CAKLLGNGYTF	TGTGCCAAATTACTGGGGAATGGCTACACCTTC
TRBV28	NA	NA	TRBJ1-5	CASSLRNQPQHF	TGTGCCAGCAGTTTACGGAATCAGCCCCAGCATTTT